This entry is about one TCR beta chain. The data derive from a study of OX40 agonist ivuxolimab in advanced cancers. Study context: Dose-escalation patients suffered from hepatocellular carcinoma, melanoma, renal cell or head and neck cancer.

V lost 2 bases to trimming and J lost 9 bases, with 10 bases between them. This CDR3 contains 12 residues. The germline V gene encodes CDR1 MDHEN and CDR2 SYDVKM. Generated by immunoSEQ multiplex PCR, the TCRdb table keeps only in-frame clones and is missing some. The sample holds about 17,000 clones, about 73% seen once. The source material was CD4+ or CD8+ T cells sorted from blood, sampled in a trial of the OX40 agonist ivuxolimab. The chain is built from TRBV28 and TRBJ1-1, with a tentative D call TRBD1 (5 bases). The clonotype comes from an adult with an advanced solid tumor such as melanoma, head and neck, liver or kidney cancer. CDR3 protein: CASSLDTGQAFF. The CDR3 DNA sequence: TGTGCCAGCAGTTTAGATACAGGACAAGCTTTCTTT.